The next 27 T cell receptor beta chains were all read from a single sample in a study of blood T cell repertoires in COVID-19. Assay used: immunoSEQ multiplex PCR; TCRdb lists only in-frame clones, some missing. The data hold around 370,000 clones, with 75% to 90% observed a single time. Sample: peripheral blood. All receptors come from a woman aged 45 to 65 with COVID-19, enrolled during active disease.

The CDR3 DNA is TGTGCCAGCAGTTCGACAGGGCTGGGACGCTACAATGAGCAGTTCTTC. Translating it yields CASSSTGLGRYNEQFF. The chain joins TRBV28 to TRBJ2-1; 7 positions match TRBD1. V shed 4 bases and J 3 bases; nucleotides not matched to a gene: 9. CDR3 length equals 16 residues. From germline, CDR1 is MDHEN and CDR2 SYDVKM.

V and J are TRBV11-2 and TRBJ2-5; TRBD1 is a possible D gene (6 bases). The germline V gene has CDR1 SGHAT and CDR2 FQNNGV. The CDR3 has 13 residues. Trimming removed 6 bases from V and 5 bases from J, with 13 bases in between. The CDR3 sequence: CASRPTGSETQYF. The CDR3 region has the DNA TGTGCCAGCAGGCCTACAGGGTCCGAGACCCAGTACTTC.

V usage is TRBV18 and J usage is TRBJ2-5, with D perhaps TRBD2 (6 bases). Between the trimmed V and J ends, which lost 6 bases and 4 bases, there was a span of 15 bases. Germline V gene lookup returns CDR1 KGHSH and CDR2 LQKENI. The CDR3 extends over 14 amino acids. This CDR3 is CASSRQEGGETQYF. CDR3 DNA: TGTGCCAGCTCCCGGCAGGAGGGTGGAGAGACCCAGTACTTC.

A single count supports this clone. The chain couples TRBV30 to TRBJ1-3; no clear D. Per germline, CDR1 GTSNPN and CDR2 SVGIG (reference sequence). The CDR3 runs to 19 residues. Trimming left V 4 bases short and J 4 bases short, with 29 bases between. The CDR3 DNA is TGTGCCTGGACTAACCGCGGGATAGGACGGGAACCTGGGGGAAACACCATATATTTT. This codes for CAWTNRGIGREPGGNTIYF.

This CDR3 is CASSLVTSIETQYF. The CDR3 DNA is TGTGCCAGCAGTTTGGTGACTAGCATAGAGACCCAGTACTTC. The gene calls are TRBV27 and TRBJ2-5; 7 nucleotides align to TRBD2. The germline CDR1 and CDR2 sequences are MNHEY and SMNVEV (reference sequence). This CDR3 contains 14 residues. V dropped 3 bases and J dropped 4; count of bases not matched to a gene: 5.

The chain joins TRBV30 to TRBJ2-7; 9 bases fit TRBD2. Germline trimming cut 2 bases from V and 5 bases from J; bases unmatched to any gene: 10. CDR3 length: 15 residues. CDR1 and CDR2 from the germline V gene are GTSNPN and SVGIG (reference sequence). The CDR3 sequence: CAWSFGGGRADEQYF. In nucleotides, the CDR3 is TGTGCCTGGAGTTTCGGTGGCGGGAGGGCCGACGAGCAGTACTTC.

The V call is TRBV5-1, the J call TRBJ2-7, with 9 nucleotides matching TRBD1. J was trimmed by 7 bases and V by 2 bases; bases with no gene match: 10. Germline CDR1 reads SGHRS; CDR2 reads YFSETQ. The CDR3 totals 15 residues. The CDR3 DNA reads as TGCGCCAGCAGCTTTCGGGGACAGGGTGGAGGGGAGCAGTACTTC. Its protein product is CASSFRGQGGGEQYF.

The rearrangement links TRBV19 to TRBJ1-2; D uncertain. V was clipped by 6 bases and J by 5 bases, with 10 bases between them. This CDR3 has 12 amino acids. Germline V lookup: CDR1 LNHDA, CDR2 SQIVND (reference sequence). The CDR3: CASRGGLYGYTF. CDR3 DNA sequence: TGTGCCAGTAGGGGTGGGCTATATGGCTACACCTTC.

The CDR3: CASSSGTGFGYEQYF. CDR3 sequence (DNA): TGTGCCAGCAGTTCAGGGACAGGGTTCGGGTACGAGCAGTACTTC. The rearrangement joins TRBV6-5 to TRBJ2-7, with 9 bases aligning to TRBD1. J lost 4 bases, V lost 4 bases, and 8 bases had no gene match. The CDR3 extends over 15 amino acids. The V gene's germline CDR1 is MNHEY and CDR2 SVGAGI.

The chain has TRBV30 and TRBJ2-5; 7 bases are shared with TRBD1. The CDR3 is 11 residues long. CDR1 and CDR2 (germline): GTSNPN, SVGIG (reference sequence). V dropped 7 bases and J dropped 3; count of bases not matched to a gene: 2. The CDR3 loop reads CAFGQEETQYF. The CDR3 DNA is TGTGCCTTCGGACAGGAAGAGACCCAGTACTTC.

The genes are TRBV6-5 and TRBJ1-2; unclear D gene. Germline V gives CDR1 MNHEY, CDR2 SVGAGI. This CDR3 spans 14 amino acids. V shed 2 bases and J shed 4 bases, with 11 bases lying between them. The CDR3 DNA follows: TGTGCCAGCAGTTACGGGCAGACAAGCTATGGCTACACCTTC. Protein sequence: CASSYGQTSYGYTF.

This clone was observed once. The V gene is TRBV3-1 (or the pseudogene TRBV3-2), the J gene TRBJ2-1, with 9 bases identical to TRBD2. CDR3 length: 15 amino acids. J was trimmed by 8 bases and V by 4 bases; bases with no gene match: 9. CDR1 LGHDT and CDR2 YNNKEL come from the germline V gene (reference sequence). In nucleotides, the CDR3 is TGTGCCAGCAGCCGAGGGACTAGCTTATGGGATGAGCAGTTCTTC. This translates into CASSRGTSLWDEQFF.

V is TRBV5-6 and J is TRBJ2-5; D may be TRBD1 (6 bases). The germline V gene encodes CDR1 SGHDT and CDR2 YYEEEE. The ends were cut back, 4 bases at V and 5 bases at J, with 12 bases in the middle. The CDR3 consists of 13 residues. CDR3 in DNA: TGTGCCAGCAGCAACACAGGGTGGGAGACCCAGTACTTC. As protein: CASSNTGWETQYF.

This clone was recorded a few times. This chain joins TRBV9 and TRBJ2-2; D not resolved. V lost 0 bases to trimming and J lost 2 bases, with 8 bases between them. Looked up from germline, CDR1 is SGDLS and CDR2 is YYNGEE. This CDR3 region has 15 residues. The CDR3 spells CASSVGVTNTGELFF. The DNA of the CDR3 is TGTGCCAGCAGCGTAGGGGTGACAAACACCGGGGAGCTGTTTTTT.

This rearrangement joins TRBV29-1 to TRBJ1-2, with D possibly TRBD1 on 6 matching bases. CDR3 length equals 13 residues. The V and J ends lost 4 bases and 5 bases respectively, with 14 bases between them. The germline CDR1 and CDR2 sequences are SQVTM and ANQGSEA. This CDR3 reads CSVGHTGWYGYTF. CDR3 coding DNA: TGCAGCGTTGGACATACAGGGTGGTATGGCTACACCTTC. The whole variable domain, filled in from reference TRBV29-1 and TRBJ1-2, reads SAVISQKPSRDICQRGTSLTIQCQVDSQVTMMFWYRQQPGQSLTLIATANQGSEATYESGFVIDKFPISRPNLTFSTLTVSNMSPEDSSIYLCSVGHTGWYGYTFGSGTRLTVV.

The chain links TRBV3-1 (or the pseudogene TRBV3-2) to TRBJ1-4, with D possibly TRBD1 on 6 matching bases. V was cut by 2 bases and J by 5 bases, with 24 bases left in between. The CDR3 spans 19 residues. Per germline, CDR1 LGHDT and CDR2 YNNKEL (reference sequence). The CDR3 loop reads CASSQRTEYRAHRNEKLFF. Here the CDR3 DNA reads TGTGCCAGCAGCCAAAGAACCGAATACAGGGCTCACCGCAATGAAAAACTGTTTTTT.

The V call is TRBV19, the J call TRBJ2-7, with 7 bases fitting TRBD1. The CDR3 sequence is 15 residues long. Germline V gene lookup returns CDR1 LNHDA and CDR2 SQIVND (reference sequence). After removal of 1 base from V and 0 bases from J, the junction contained 3 bases not matched to a gene. The CDR3 spells CASSIGQGSSYEQYF. Written as DNA, the CDR3 is TGTGCCAGTAGTATAGGACAGGGAAGCTCCTACGAGCAGTACTTC.

The genes are TRBV28 and TRBJ2-4, with 8 bases aligning to TRBD1. J was trimmed by 0 bases and V by 6 bases; bases with no gene match: 16. The CDR3 runs 19 residues. Germline loops: CDR1 MDHEN, CDR2 SYDVKM. In nucleotides, the CDR3 is TGTGCCAGCAGCCGAAGACCCGGGACAGGTCCTGTAGCCAAAAACATTCAGTACTTC. Its protein product is CASSRRPGTGPVAKNIQYF.

This clone occurred once. The V call is TRBV6-2 or TRBV6-3, the J call TRBJ2-7; D may be TRBD1 (6 bases). Germline V gene lookup returns CDR1 MNHEY and CDR2 SVGEGT. The CDR3 length is 12 residues. The ends were cut back, 2 bases at V and 9 bases at J, with 11 bases in the middle. This CDR3 is CASSYLGGWQYF. The CDR3 coding sequence is TGTGCCAGCAGTTACCTTGGGGGCTGGCAGTACTTC.

The chain joins TRBV11-3 to TRBJ2-1; D perhaps matches TRBD2 (6 bases). The CDR3 sequence is 13 residues long. Trimming shortened V by 5 bases and J by 6 bases, and 11 bases separated the two germline ends. Germline assignment: CDR1 SGHNT and CDR2 YENEEA. The CDR3 DNA sequence: TGTGCCAGCAGCCGCGGGATTTTCAATGAGCAGTTCTTC. Translation: CASSRGIFNEQFF.

The CDR3 loop is CASSFGVGRVNSPLHF. The CDR3 DNA sequence: TGTGCCAGCAGTTTCGGGGTCGGTCGAGTTAATTCACCCCTCCACTTT. The rearrangement links TRBV6-5 to TRBJ1-6; the D is unclear. With 4 bases removed from V and 6 bases from J, the gap between germline ends came to 16 bases. In germline, CDR1 is MNHEY, CDR2 SVGAGI. This CDR3 has 16 amino acids.

The CDR3 bases are TGCGCCAGCAGCCCCCGTCACGGGGGGGGCCAAGAGACCCAGTACTTC. It encodes CASSPRHGGGQETQYF. The rearrangement uses TRBV5-1 and TRBJ2-5; 8 nucleotides agree with TRBD2. This CDR3 has 16 amino acids. Germline trimming cut 4 bases from V and 1 base from J; bases unmatched to any gene: 9. Germline V CDR1 and CDR2: SGHRS, YFSETQ.

This chain connects TRBV28 to TRBJ1-6; TRBD1 might be the D (6 bases). The CDR3 contains 14 residues. Trimming removed 6 bases at V and 4 bases at J, with 10 bases between. Germline V CDR1 and CDR2: MDHEN, SYDVKM. The CDR3 DNA is TGTGCCAGCAGCCCCGGACAGTATAATTCACCCCTCCACTTT. Translating it yields CASSPGQYNSPLHF.

V gene TRBV7-2 combines with J gene TRBJ2-1; TRBD2 might be the D (5 bases). This CDR3 is built from 13 residues. The germline V gene encodes CDR1 SGHTA and CDR2 FQGNSA. V dropped 6 bases and J dropped 7 bases, with 13 bases sitting between them. The CDR3 DNA is TGTGCCAGCAGGCCCACGGGAAAGAATGAGCAGTTCTTC. It is translated as CASRPTGKNEQFF.

The chain uses TRBV7-7 and TRBJ2-2; D is undetermined. The CDR3 spans 12 residues. Germline CDR1 SSHAT, CDR2 FNYEAQ (reference sequence). Deletions cut 5 bases from V and 8 bases from J, with 9 bases between. The DNA of the CDR3 is TGTGCCAGCAGCCCCCCTTTGGGGGAGCTGTTTTTT. Protein sequence: CASSPPLGELFF.

The chain uses TRBV27 and TRBJ1-2; TRBD1 matches 10 bases. V lost 4 bases to trimming and J lost 4 bases; unmatched junction nucleotides: 3. Germline V gives CDR1 MNHEY, CDR2 SMNVEV (reference sequence). The CDR3 is 14 amino acids. For the CDR3, the DNA is TGTGCCAGCAGTTCCAGGGACAGGGGCTATGGCTACACCTTC. It translates to CASSSRDRGYGYTF.

This clone was recorded a few times. This rearrangement joins TRBV5-1 to TRBJ1-1; maybe TRBD1 (6 bases). The ends were cut back, 2 bases at V and 5 bases at J, with 13 bases in the middle. Looked up from germline, CDR1 is SGHRS and CDR2 is YFSETQ. This CDR3 is 14 amino acids long. Here the CDR3 DNA reads TGCGCCAGCAGCTTTGTACAGGGTGGGACTGAAGCTTTCTTT. Its protein product is CASSFVQGGTEAFF.